The 4 T cell receptor beta chains below all came from one sample that was sequenced in a study of blood T cells in healthy people across ages. Together with a sample-barcoded 5' primer, a J-beta primer mix was included in a second PCR lasting about 7 to 12 cycles. TCRdb recomputed calls from the 5' RACE reads with MiXCR, one row per CDR3 protein. This sample carries approximately 2,000,000 distinct CDR3 sequences, about 39% of them seen once, and the ten largest clones take 23%. Sequencing was carried out using blood. Source of these receptors: a human donor in good health.

This clonotype was seen just once. Sequence at one end of the junction differs from germline and may be a read error. V usage is TRBV27 and J usage is TRBJ2-5; D might be TRBD1 or TRBD2, each matching 5 bases. Looked up from germline, CDR1 is MNHEY and CDR2 is SMNVEV (reference sequence). CDR3 length equals 14 residues. Here the CDR3 reads CDSSETPMRGEQYF. DNA of the CDR3: TGTGACAGCAGCGAAACGCCTATGAGGGGAGAGCAGTACTTC.

V gene TRBV20-1 combines with J gene TRBJ1-5; the D gene is possibly TRBD1 (5 bases). V lost 4 bases, J lost 6 bases, and 19 bases lay in between. The germline V gene has CDR1 DFQATT and CDR2 SNEGSKA (reference sequence). CDR3 length: 15 residues. In DNA form, the CDR3 reads TGCAGTGCTACTGGACTGCAGGGTGACACTCAGCCCCAGCATTTT. Its translation is CSATGLQGDTQPQHF.

The chain carries TRBV5-1 and TRBJ1-6; D not resolved. Germline V lookup: CDR1 SGHRS, CDR2 YFSETQ. This CDR3 spans 13 amino acids. V lost 2 bases, J lost 15 bases, and 15 bases lay in between. For the CDR3, the DNA is TGCGCCAGCAGCTTAGGATCAAGAGACCTCCTCCACTTT. Residues: CASSLGSRDLLHF.

This rearrangement joins TRBV20-1 to TRBJ1-1; D is possibly TRBD1 (5 bases). V lost 6 bases to trimming and J lost 0 bases, with 14 bases between them. The CDR3 loop spans 14 amino acids. CDR1 is DFQATT, CDR2 SNEGSKA, per germline (reference sequence). CDR3 region: CSAVGDLMNTEAFF. CDR3 in DNA: TGCAGTGCCGTGGGGGATCTCATGAACACTGAAGCTTTCTTT.